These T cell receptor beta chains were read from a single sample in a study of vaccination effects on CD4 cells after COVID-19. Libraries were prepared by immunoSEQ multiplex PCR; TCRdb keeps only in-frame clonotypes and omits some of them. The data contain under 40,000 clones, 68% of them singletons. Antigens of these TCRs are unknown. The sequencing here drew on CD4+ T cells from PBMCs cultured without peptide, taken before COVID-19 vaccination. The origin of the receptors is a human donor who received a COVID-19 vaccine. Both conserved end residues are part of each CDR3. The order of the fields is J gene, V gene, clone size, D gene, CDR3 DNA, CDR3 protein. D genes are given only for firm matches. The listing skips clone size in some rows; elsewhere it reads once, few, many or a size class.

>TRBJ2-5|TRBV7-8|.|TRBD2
TGTGCCAGCACCACAAAAACTAGCGGACAAGAGACCCAGTACTTC
CASTTKTSGQETQYF
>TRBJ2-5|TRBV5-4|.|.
TGTGCCAGCAGCTTGCTGGGGGACCAAGAGACCCAGTACTTC
CASSLLGDQETQYF
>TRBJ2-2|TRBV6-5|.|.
TGTGCCAGCAGTTACTCGGGTATCACCGGGGAGCTGTTTTTT
CASSYSGITGELFF
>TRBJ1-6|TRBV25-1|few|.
TGTGCCAGCAGCTTTATAGGTGCACCCCTCCACTTT
CASSFIGAPLHF
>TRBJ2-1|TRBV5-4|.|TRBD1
TGTGCCAGCAGCTCCAAGGACAGGGTCAATGAGCAGTTCTTC
CASSSKDRVNEQFF
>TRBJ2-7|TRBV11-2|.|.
TGTGCCAGCAGCCCACAGGGTTACGAGCAGTACTTC
CASSPQGYEQYF
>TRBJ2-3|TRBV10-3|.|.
TGTGCCATCAGGGACAGCACAGATACGCAGTATTTT
CAIRDSTDTQYF
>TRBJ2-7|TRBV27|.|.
TGTGCCAGCACCGGGGCTGCCTACGAGCAGTACTTC
CASTGAAYEQYF
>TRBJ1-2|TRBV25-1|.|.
TGTGCCAGCAGTGAGCGACCGCGGCCCTATGGCTACACCTTC
CASSERPRPYGYTF
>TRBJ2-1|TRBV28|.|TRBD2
TGTGCCAGCAGTCCATCTAGCGGGAGGGTTTATGAGCAGTTCTTC
CASSPSSGRVYEQFF
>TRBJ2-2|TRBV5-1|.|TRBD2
TGCGCCAGCAGCTTGGGACTAGCGGGCGGGGAGCTGTTTTTT
CASSLGLAGGELFF
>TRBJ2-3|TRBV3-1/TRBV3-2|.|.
TGTGCCAGCAGCCTAGGGACTCCCACAGATACGCAGTATTTT
CASSLGTPTDTQYF
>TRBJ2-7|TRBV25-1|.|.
TGTGCCAGCAGCACGGGGGCGGTTCGCGAGCAGTACTTC
CASSTGAVREQYF
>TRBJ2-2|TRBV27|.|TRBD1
TGTGCCAGCAGGAAGGGACAGGACACCGGGGAGCTGTTTTTT
CASRKGQDTGELFF
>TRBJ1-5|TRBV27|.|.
TGTGCCAGCAAGGATGACCATAGCAATCAGCCCCAGCATTTT
CASKDDHSNQPQHF
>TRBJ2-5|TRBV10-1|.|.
TGCGCCAGCGGTAGGCGACAAGAGACCCAGTACTTC
CASGRRQETQYF
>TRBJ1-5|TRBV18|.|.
TGTGCCAGCTCACCACAGGACCGAAATAGCAATCAGCCCCAGCATTTT
CASSPQDRNSNQPQHF
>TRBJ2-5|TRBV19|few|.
TGTGCCAGTAGTAGGATTAGCGGCCCGAAGGAGACCCAGTACTTC
CASSRISGPKETQYF
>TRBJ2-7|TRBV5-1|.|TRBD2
TGCGCCAGCAAAGAAGTGACTAGCGGAACCTACGAGCAGTACTTC
CASKEVTSGTYEQYF
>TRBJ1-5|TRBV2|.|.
TGTGCCAGCAGTGAACAGGGCCAATCGAATCAGCCCCAGCATTTT
CASSEQGQSNQPQHF
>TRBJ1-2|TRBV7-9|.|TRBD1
TGTGCCAGCAGCTGGGGGACAGTTAGTAACTATGGCTACACCTTC
CASSWGTVSNYGYTF
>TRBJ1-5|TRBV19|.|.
TGTGCCAGTAGTATGCTTGGGGGGTCAAGCAATCAGCCCCAGCATTTT
CASSMLGGSSNQPQHF
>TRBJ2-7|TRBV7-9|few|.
TGTGCCAGCAGCTTTTCCCAGTCCTACGAGCAGTACTTC
CASSFSQSYEQYF
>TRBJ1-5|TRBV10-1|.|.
TGCGCCAGCAGTGACAGCTTCAATCAGCCCCAGCATTTT
CASSDSFNQPQHF
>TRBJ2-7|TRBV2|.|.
TGTGCCAGCAGTCCCACAGGGCGAAGCTCCTACGAGCAGTACTTC
CASSPTGRSSYEQYF
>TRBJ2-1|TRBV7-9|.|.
TGTGCCAGCAGCTTACTCGCTAGCGCGAATGAGCAGTTCTTC
CASSLLASANEQFF
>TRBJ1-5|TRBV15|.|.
TGTGCCACCAGTCCTCTCGAGGGGGGGGACACGGGCAGCAATCAGCCCCAGCATTTT
CATSPLEGGDTGSNQPQHF